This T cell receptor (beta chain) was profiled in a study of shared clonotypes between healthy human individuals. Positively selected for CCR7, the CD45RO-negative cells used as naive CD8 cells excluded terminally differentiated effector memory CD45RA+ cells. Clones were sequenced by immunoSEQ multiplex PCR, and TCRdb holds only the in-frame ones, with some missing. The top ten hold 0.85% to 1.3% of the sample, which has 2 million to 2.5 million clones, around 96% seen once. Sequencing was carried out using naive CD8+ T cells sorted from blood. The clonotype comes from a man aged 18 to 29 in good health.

The CDR3 DNA sequence: TGTGCCAGCAGCCAAGATATTCGGACTAGCGGGGGTTACGAGCAGTACTTC. Protein sequence: CASSQDIRTSGGYEQYF. The chain uses TRBV4-2 and TRBJ2-7; 13 bases are a match to TRBD2. The CDR3 contains 17 residues. The V and J ends lost 0 bases and 4 bases, in that order; junction bases with no gene match: 6. Germline loops: CDR1 LGHNA, CDR2 YNFKEQ.